Below, 2 T cell receptor beta chains from the same sample are listed, as sequenced in a study of blood T cells in healthy people across ages. A sample-barcoded 5' primer and a J-beta primer mix were used in a second PCR of roughly 7 to 12 cycles. Using its own MiXCR run on the 5' RACE reads, TCRdb lists one record per CDR3 protein. The data hold roughly 1,500,000 distinct CDR3 sequences, with roughly 30% observed a single time. The sample taken for sequencing was blood. The receptors shown here come from a woman aged 25 to 39 in good health.

The chain recombines TRBV27 with TRBJ2-1; TRBD2 is a possible D gene (5 bases). Germline V gene data show CDR1 as MNHEY and CDR2 as SMNVEV (reference sequence). The CDR3 sequence is 16 residues long. With 3 bases removed from V and 6 bases from J, the gap between germline ends came to 18 bases. The CDR3 DNA reads as TGTGCCAGCAGTTTCCTCCTCCCTACGGGGATCAATGAGCAGTTCTTC. Protein sequence: CASSFLLPTGINEQFF.

This clonotype was recorded a few times. The V call is TRBV28, the J call TRBJ2-1, with TRBD2 as a possible D gene (5 bases). CDR1 MDHEN and CDR2 SYDVKM come from the germline V gene. This CDR3 contains 16 residues. Between the trimmed V and J ends, which lost 4 bases and 2 bases, there was a span of 15 bases. The CDR3 is CASSWAAEVAYNEQFF. In DNA, the CDR3 is TGTGCCAGCAGTTGGGCTGCGGAGGTGGCCTACAATGAGCAGTTCTTC.